A single sample gave rise to the 26 T cell receptor beta chains below, sequenced in a study of T cell clonality in common variable immunodeficiency (dated by TCRdb to about 2015). No cognate antigen is known for these TCRs. The library was made by the immunoSEQ multiplex PCR assay. TCRdb's version of the immuneACCESS table is confined to in-frame rearrangements and falls short of the full clone set. An unresolved V gene accounts for under half of the shortfall where checked; the remainder is of unknown origin. The table notes over 20,000 clones here, none of them singletons. Less than 4% of the sample goes to the ten largest clones. What the authors observed across the whole study: Reportedly, TCRbeta sequences from CVID had fewer deletions and N-nucleotide insertions, and highly modified clones with 13 or more V deletions were absent from CVID.

Input material: peripheral blood mononuclear cells. All receptors derive from a human donor with common variable immunodeficiency.

This clone was seen only a few times. Read sequence stops 3 residues before the CDR3 end, and the germline J gene provides the missing end. The chain uses TRBV11-2 and TRBJ1-2; TRBD1 aligns across 8 bases. Germline V CDR1 and CDR2: SGHAT, FQNNGV. This CDR3 has 15 amino acids. V lost 3 bases and J lost 7; bases outside the gene matches: 10. The CDR3 spells CASSFNMGQVGGYTF. CDR3 DNA, as far as it was read: TGTGCCAGCAGCTTTAATATGGGACAGGTCGGTGGC.

In its sample, this clone was seen a few times. The read stops 3 residues short of the end of the CDR3; the missing end is completed from the germline J gene. The gene calls are TRBV20-1 and TRBJ1-6, with 8 bases that match TRBD1. V dropped 6 bases and J dropped 6; count of bases not matched to a gene: 7. CDR3 length equals 14 residues. The V gene's germline CDR1 is DFQATT and CDR2 SNEGSKA (reference sequence). Partial CDR3 DNA: TGCAGTGCCAAACCTACAGGGGGTAATTCACCC. Translated: CSAKPTGGNSP. The CDR3, in full, reads CSAKPTGGNSPLHF.

This clone was observed at least ten times. The CDR3 end falls 3 residues outside the read, so it is completed with the germline J gene. The V and J genes are TRBV5-1 and TRBJ1-1; D is ambiguous. The V gene's germline CDR1 is SGHRS and CDR2 YFSETQ. The CDR3 sequence is 15 residues long. V lost 1 base to trimming and J lost 4 bases, with 14 bases between them. The sequenced CDR3 bases are TGCGCCAGCAGCTTGAACCCCGGGTTGGGCACTGAA. Its protein product is CASSLNPGLGTE. The whole CDR3 reads CASSLNPGLGTEAFF.

This clone was seen a few times. The read halts 3 residues ahead of the CDR3 end, with the missing end drawn from the germline J gene. The chain carries TRBV5-1 and TRBJ2-1; TRBD1 agrees at 10 bases. V trimming: 5 bases; J trimming: 6 bases; junction bases outside the gene matches: 5. In germline, CDR1 is SGHRS, CDR2 YFSETQ. The CDR3 has 14 residues. Partial CDR3 DNA: TGCGCCAGCAGGAGGACAGGGGGTGGCAATGAG. This sequence encodes CASRRTGGGNE. The full CDR3 protein is CASRRTGGGNEQFF.

This clone was counted between two and nine times. The CDR3 is cut off 3 residues early in the read; its end comes from the germline J gene. This rearrangement joins TRBV19 to TRBJ1-4; D remains unclear. Trimming stripped 3 bases from V and 0 bases from J, with 5 bases between. CDR3 size: 14 residues. Germline CDR1 LNHDA, CDR2 SQIVND (reference sequence). Incomplete CDR3 DNA: TGTGCCAGTAGTATGACTTCAACTAATGAAAAA. It yields the protein CASSMTSTNEK. The full-length CDR3 reads as CASSMTSTNEKLFF.

This clone has at least ten counts. From the germline J gene comes the end of the CDR3, since the read stops 3 residues before it. This chain connects TRBV19 to TRBJ2-6; 8 nucleotides align to TRBD2. Looked up from germline, CDR1 is LNHDA and CDR2 is SQIVND (reference sequence). The CDR3 runs to 18 residues. With V trimmed by 1 base and J by 2 bases, 7 bases remained unmatched. Incomplete CDR3 DNA: TGTGCCAGTAGTATAGGGCGGGGGGCCTTAACTGGGGCCAACGTC. It is translated as CASSIGRGALTGANV. The complete CDR3 protein is CASSIGRGALTGANVLTF.

In its sample, this clone was seen many times. The read stops 3 residues short of the end of the CDR3; the missing end is completed from the germline J gene. The rearrangement links TRBV6-2 or TRBV6-3 to TRBJ2-3; 10 positions match TRBD2. V lost 5 bases to trimming and J lost 2 bases; unmatched junction nucleotides: 7. This CDR3 region has 16 residues. Germline CDR1 and CDR2: MNHEY and SVGEGT. CDR3 bases read: TGTGCCAGCAGTATTACCCTAGCGGGAGTCACAGATACG. Translated, it gives CASSITLAGVTDT. The whole CDR3 protein reads CASSITLAGVTDTQYF.

The table lists this clone with a few counts. The CDR3 end falls 3 residues outside the read, so it is completed with the germline J gene. The chain links TRBV7-2 to TRBJ2-5, with TRBD1 identical over 7 bases. Per germline, CDR1 SGHTA and CDR2 FQGNSA. With V trimmed by 5 bases and J by 2 bases, 5 bases remained unmatched. CDR3 length: 14 amino acids. CDR3 sequence: CASSQTGLQETQYF. The sequenced part of the CDR3 DNA is TGTGCCAGCAGCCAGACAGGGCTGCAAGAGACC.

A note on this clone: Read data end 3 residues before the CDR3 end; the end is taken from the germline J gene. The chain joins TRBV20-1 to TRBJ2-5; D is perhaps TRBD2 (7 bases). The germline CDR1 and CDR2 sequences are DFQATT and SNEGSKA (reference sequence). V was clipped by 4 bases and J by 5 bases, with 17 bases between them. This CDR3 contains 14 residues. The DNA read from the CDR3 is TGCAGTGCTAAAAAGGGGGGGGCTACTGAGACC. Translated, it gives CSAKKGGATET. The whole CDR3 protein reads CSAKKGGATETQYF.

This clone was counted between two and nine times. The read comes to an end 3 residues before the CDR3 does, leaving the germline J gene to fill in the end. The chain links TRBV18 to TRBJ1-1; TRBD1 aligns across 8 bases. This CDR3 contains 15 residues. The J segment lost 5 bases and the V segment lost 0 bases, leaving 5 bases of the junction unmatched. Germline V gives CDR1 KGHSH, CDR2 LQKENI. The covered CDR3 bases are TGTGCCAGCTCACCACCGACAGGGGTCGGGACTGAA. Translated: CASSPPTGVGTE. The full CDR3 is CASSPPTGVGTEAFF.

There are many counts of this clone. This CDR3 is CASSPIAGGFNEQFF. Incomplete CDR3 DNA: TGTGCCAGCTCACCCATAGCCGGGGGTTTCAATGAG. This chain uses TRBV18 with TRBJ2-1, with a weak D call TRBD2 (6 bases). The sequenced fragment ends 3 residues before the CDR3 boundary, so the rest is inferred from the germline J gene. CDR1 and CDR2 (germline): KGHSH, LQKENI. V was pared by 3 bases and J by 6 bases, with 15 bases between. The CDR3 contains 15 residues.

By share of the sample, this clone is medium-sized. The CDR3 end lies 3 residues beyond the end of the read and is filled in from the germline J gene. This sequence joins TRBV15 and TRBJ2-2, with TRBD2 as a possible D gene (6 bases). In germline, CDR1 is LNHNV, CDR2 YYDKDF (reference sequence). V gave up 0 bases and J gave up 4 bases, with 12 bases separating them. The length of the CDR3 is 16 residues. The CDR3 region is CATSRDPGRSTGELFF. CDR3 bases read: TGTGCCACCAGCAGAGACCCAGGGAGGTCCACCGGGGAG. Combining the CDR3 with reference TRBV15 and TRBJ2-2 gives the whole variable domain DAMVIQNPRYQVTQFGKPVTLSCSQTLNHNVMYWYQQKSSQAPKLLFHYYDKDFNNEADTPDNFQSRRPNTSFCFLDIRSPGLGDTAMYLCATSRDPGRSTGELFFGEGSRLTVL.

Comments on this clone: The read ends 3 residues shy of where the CDR3 ends; the end is completed using the germline J gene. The J gene is TRBJ2-2, the V gene TRBV19, with 12 positions matching TRBD2. The V segment lost 7 bases and the J segment 7 bases; nucleotides outside the gene matches: 10. The CDR3 runs 16 residues. From germline, CDR1 is LNHDA and CDR2 SQIVND (reference sequence). Here the CDR3 reads CASKRRTSGTNGELFF. Partial CDR3 DNA: TGTGCCAGTAAGAGACGGACTAGCGGGACTAACGGGGAG.

This clone came up a few times. Read sequence stops 3 residues before the CDR3 end, and the germline J gene provides the missing end. The rearrangement links TRBV7-2 to TRBJ1-2; TRBD1 is a possible D gene (5 bases). The CDR3 spans 14 residues. Trimming took off 0 bases at V and 4 bases at J, with 9 bases between the two ends. Germline lookup yields CDR1 SGHTA and CDR2 FQGNSA. The covered CDR3 bases are TGTGCCAGCAGCTTAGCCAGGACAATCTATGGC. This codes for CASSLARTIYG. The whole CDR3 protein is CASSLARTIYGYTF.

As to this clone: The CDR3 end lies 3 residues beyond the end of the read and is filled in from the germline J gene. The V gene is TRBV7-3, the J gene TRBJ1-5; D call uncertain. V shed 1 base and J shed 0 bases, with 19 bases lying between them. The CDR3 is 19 residues long. The germline V gene has CDR1 SGHTA and CDR2 FQGTGA. The part of the CDR3 DNA that was read is TGTGCCAGCAGCTTAAGGCACCGGCAGGATCAGTATAGCAATCAGCCC. Amino acid sequence: CASSLRHRQDQYSNQP. The CDR3 in its entirety is CASSLRHRQDQYSNQPQHF.

A remark on this clone: The read stops 3 residues short of the end of the CDR3; the missing end is completed from the germline J gene. This chain connects TRBV19 to TRBJ1-5, with D perhaps TRBD1 (6 bases). V was cut by 0 bases and J by 3 bases, with 15 bases left in between. Germline V gene data show CDR1 as LNHDA and CDR2 as SQIVND (reference sequence). The CDR3 is 17 amino acids. The CDR3 bases that were read are TGTGCCAGTAGTATAGATAATTTGAACAGGGTCAATCAGCCC. Its translation: CASSIDNLNRVNQP. The complete CDR3 protein is CASSIDNLNRVNQPQHF.

This clone was seen ten or more times. The sequenced fragment ends 3 residues before the CDR3 boundary, so the rest is inferred from the germline J gene. The chain employs TRBV7-9 and TRBJ1-2, with D possibly being TRBD1 (6 bases). This CDR3 region has 13 residues. The germline V and J ends were trimmed by 4 bases and 4 bases, with 10 bases remaining between them. In germline, CDR1 is SEHNR, CDR2 FQNEAQ (reference sequence). CDR3 loop: CASSSGAFYGYTF. CDR3 bases read: TGTGCCAGCAGCTCAGGGGCCTTCTATGGC.

This clone was counted a few times. The read comes to an end 3 residues before the CDR3 does, leaving the germline J gene to fill in the end. Other DNA sequences in this specimen translate into the identical CDR3. This sequence joins TRBV19 and TRBJ1-2; maybe TRBD1 (6 bases). Germline loops: CDR1 LNHDA, CDR2 SQIVND (reference sequence). CDR3 length equals 15 residues. Trimming shortened V by 3 bases and J by 4 bases, and 15 bases separated the two germline ends. CDR3: CASSINGRGGYGYTF. The sequenced CDR3 bases are TGTGCCAGTAGTATCAATGGCAGGGGAGGCTATGGC.

This clone is deemed medium-sized. The read finishes 3 residues shy of the CDR3 end, and the germline J gene is used to complete it. The chain links TRBV14 to TRBJ1-4; perhaps TRBD1 as D (5 bases). The CDR3 covers 14 residues. Trimming left V 4 bases short and J 10 bases short, with 16 bases between. Germline V gene sequence: CDR1 SGHDN, CDR2 FVKESK. The CDR3 here is CASSLAGTGGKLFF. Partial CDR3 DNA: TGTGCCAGCAGCCTTGCAGGGACCGGGGGAAAA.

This clone appeared many times. The sequence runs out 3 residues before the end of the CDR3; the remainder is reconstructed from the germline J gene. J is TRBJ2-1 and V is TRBV30, with TRBD2 matching 12 bases. J was trimmed by 4 bases and V by 5 bases; bases with no gene match: 3. Germline V gene sequence: CDR1 GTSNPN, CDR2 SVGIG (reference sequence). This CDR3 has 14 residues. Partial CDR3 DNA: TGTGCCTGGTCCGGACTAGCGGGATACAATGAG. Protein: CAWSGLAGYNE. The CDR3 reads in full as CAWSGLAGYNEQFF.

This clone was seen at least ten times. Read data end 3 residues before the CDR3 end; the end is taken from the germline J gene. This chain uses TRBV20-1 with TRBJ1-2; 8 bases are shared with TRBD1. The CDR3 is made up of 14 amino acids. Per the germline V gene, CDR1 is DFQATT and CDR2 is SNEGSKA (reference sequence). The CDR3 spells CSARVSGGAGGYTF. The CDR3 DNA, read in part, is TGCAGTGCTAGAGTTTCAGGGGGCGCAGGGGGC.

This clone has a handful of counts. Coverage ceases 3 residues before the CDR3 finishes, and the germline J gene fills in the end. The gene calls are TRBV7-6 and TRBJ2-1; 11 bases align to TRBD2. CDR3 length: 16 residues. The V gene end was trimmed by 2 bases and the J gene end by 7 bases; junction bases not matched to a gene: 7. CDR1 and CDR2 from the germline V gene are SGHVS and FNYEAQ. Incomplete CDR3 DNA: TGTGCCAGCAGCTTAACTAGCGGGAGTTTAGCAAATGAG. Protein: CASSLTSGSLANE. The whole CDR3 sequence reads CASSLTSGSLANEQFF.

Concerning this clone: The sequenced fragment ends 3 residues before the CDR3 boundary, so the rest is inferred from the germline J gene. V and J are TRBV7-6 and TRBJ2-3, with D unresolved. CDR3 length: 17 amino acids. Germline CDR1 SGHVS, CDR2 FNYEAQ. V shed 4 bases and J shed 3 bases, with 20 bases lying between them. The DNA read from the CDR3 is TGTGCCAGCAGCTCCGACGGGTGGCGGTTACGGACAGATACG. The encoded protein is CASSSDGWRLRTDT. From start to end, the CDR3 is CASSSDGWRLRTDTQYF. Combining the CDR3 with reference TRBV7-6 and TRBJ2-3 gives the whole variable domain GAGVSQSPRYKVTKRGQDVALRCDPISGHVSLYWYRQALGQGPEFLTYFNYEAQQDKSGLPNDRFSAERPEGSISTLTIQRTEQRDSAMYRCASSSDGWRLRTDTQYFGPGTRLTVL.

To note about this clone: The CDR3 end lies 3 residues beyond the end of the read and is filled in from the germline J gene. The J gene is TRBJ2-7, the V gene TRBV18, with TRBD2 as a possible D gene (6 bases). The germline V gene encodes CDR1 KGHSH and CDR2 LQKENI. The CDR3 has 16 amino acids. V was cut by 4 bases and J by 3 bases, with 19 bases left in between. The sequenced part of the CDR3 DNA is TGTGCCAGCTCACAAGTAACCGGGGGACGGGGCTACGAG. As protein: CASSQVTGGRGYE. The entire CDR3 protein is CASSQVTGGRGYEQYF. The full variable domain, in which reference TRBV18 and TRBJ2-7 provide the parts outside the CDR3, is NAGVMQNPRHLVRRRGQEARLRCSPMKGHSHVYWYRQLPEEGLKFMVYLQKENIIDESGMPKERFSAEFPKEGPSILRIQQVVRGDSAAYFCASSQVTGGRGYEQYFGPGTRLTVT.

This clone was detected a few times. The read ends 3 residues before the CDR3 terminus; that terminus is restored from the germline J gene. This chain joins TRBV30 and TRBJ2-7; the D gene is possibly TRBD2 (5 bases). Germline CDR1 GTSNPN, CDR2 SVGIG (reference sequence). V was cut by 4 bases and J by 5 bases, with 24 bases left in between. This CDR3 is 16 amino acids long. CDR3 DNA, as far as it was read: TGTGCCTGGAACCTACGGTTGTCTAGCAATTTCGACGAG. This sequence encodes CAWNLRLSSNFDE. The whole CDR3 reads CAWNLRLSSNFDEQYF. The whole variable domain, remainder taken from reference TRBV30 and TRBJ2-7, is SQTIHQWPATLVQPVGSPLSLECTVEGTSNPNLYWYRQAAGRGLQLLFYSVGIGQISSEVPQNLSASRPQDRQFILSSKKLLLSDSGFYLCAWNLRLSSNFDEQYFGPGTRLTVT.

A remark on this clone: The CDR3 goes on 3 residues after the read ends, and that part is filled in from the germline J gene. V usage is TRBV6-1 and J usage is TRBJ2-1, with 9 bases matching TRBD2. Trimming cost V 2 bases and J 7 bases; bases outside gene matches: 9. Germline loops: CDR1 MNHNS, CDR2 SASEGT. The CDR3 runs 16 residues. This CDR3 is CASSEIGGRAGNEQFF. The DNA read from the CDR3 is TGTGCCAGCAGTGAAATAGGCGGGAGGGCCGGTAATGAG.